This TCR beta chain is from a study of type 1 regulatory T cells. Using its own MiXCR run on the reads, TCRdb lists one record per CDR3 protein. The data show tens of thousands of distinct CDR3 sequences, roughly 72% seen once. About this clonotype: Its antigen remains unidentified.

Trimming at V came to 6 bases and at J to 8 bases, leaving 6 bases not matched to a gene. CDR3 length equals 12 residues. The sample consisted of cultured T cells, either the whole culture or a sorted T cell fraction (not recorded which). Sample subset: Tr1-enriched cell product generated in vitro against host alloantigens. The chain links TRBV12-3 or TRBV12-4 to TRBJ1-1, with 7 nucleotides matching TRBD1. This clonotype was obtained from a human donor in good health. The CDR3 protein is CASSRNRGEAFF. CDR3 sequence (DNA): TGTGCCAGCAGCCGTAACAGGGGCGAAGCTTTCTTT.